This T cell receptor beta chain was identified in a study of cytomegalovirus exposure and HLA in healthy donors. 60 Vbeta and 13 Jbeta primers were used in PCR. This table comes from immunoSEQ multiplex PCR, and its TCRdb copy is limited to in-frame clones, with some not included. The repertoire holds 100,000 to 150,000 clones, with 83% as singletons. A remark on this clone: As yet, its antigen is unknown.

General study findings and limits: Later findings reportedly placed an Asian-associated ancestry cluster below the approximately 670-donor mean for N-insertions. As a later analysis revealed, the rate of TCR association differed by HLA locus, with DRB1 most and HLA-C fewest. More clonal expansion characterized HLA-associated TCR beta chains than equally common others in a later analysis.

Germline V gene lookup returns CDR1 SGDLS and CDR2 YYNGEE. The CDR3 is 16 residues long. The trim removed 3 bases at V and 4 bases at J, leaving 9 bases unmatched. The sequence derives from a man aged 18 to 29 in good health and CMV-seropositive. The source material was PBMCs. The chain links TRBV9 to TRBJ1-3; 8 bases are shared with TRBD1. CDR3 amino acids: CASSEDREPTGNTIYF. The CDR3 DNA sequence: TGTGCCAGCAGCGAGGACAGGGAGCCTACAGGAAACACCATATATTTT.